Below are 7 T cell receptor beta chains sequenced from a single sample in a study of beta chain features in type 1 diabetes (dated by TCRdb to the late 2010s). Study-level results and caveats: Type 1 diabetes patients showed a moderate but significant shortening of TCRB CDR3 length in all four CD4+ subsets.

Which antigens these TCRs recognize remains unknown. The protocol used for the library was the immunoSEQ multiplex PCR assay. The High Capacity cDNA Reverse Transcription Kit was used to reverse transcribe all of the isolated RNA, meaning that expressed TCRB transcripts were what got sequenced. TCRdb took this table from immuneACCESS and kept in-frame rearrangements with V and J called. Such tables lack part of the clones; where checked against another copy, unresolved V genes explain under half of the gap, and the rest is unexplained. The sample data list 300,000 to 400,000 clones, and around 9.7% of these were observed just once. Of the sample, 1% falls within the top ten clones. Sequenced: central memory CD4+ T cells from blood. These receptors were obtained from a man between 25 and 39 years old with type 1 diabetes.

Only a few counts were recorded for this clone. CDR3 in DNA: TGTGCCACCCGGATTCCCTATGGCTACACCTTC. It encodes CATRIPYGYTF. The rearrangement joins TRBV28 to TRBJ1-2; D call uncertain. Deletions cut 10 bases from V and 4 bases from J, with 10 bases between. The CDR3 length is 11 residues. CDR1 and CDR2 from the germline V gene are MDHEN and SYDVKM.

A few counts support this clone. The chain links TRBV2 to TRBJ1-2; 7 bases match TRBD1. The CDR3 runs 16 residues. J gave up 5 bases and V 4 bases, and 13 bases lay outside the gene matches. Germline V gene lookup returns CDR1 SNHLY and CDR2 FYNNEI. The CDR3, as DNA: TGTGCCAGCAGTGCCGTAGGACAGGACACAGAGTATGGCTACACCTTC. Residues: CASSAVGQDTEYGYTF.

A few counts support this clone. The rearrangement joins TRBV27 to TRBJ2-5, with TRBD1 matching over 9 bases. V dropped 5 bases and J dropped 5; count of bases not matched to a gene: 9. The CDR3 is made up of 15 amino acids. CDR1 is MNHEY and CDR2 is SMNVEV in the germline V gene (reference sequence). CDR3 DNA: TGTGCCAGCAGTCCTTGGGACAGGGCAGGGGAGACCCAGTACTTC. Translating it yields CASSPWDRAGETQYF.

This clone was detected only a few times. The chain combines TRBV4-1 with TRBJ1-5; D is possibly TRBD1 (5 bases). Trimming took off 0 bases at V and 4 bases at J, with 10 bases between the two ends. This CDR3 has 15 residues. The germline V gene has CDR1 MGHRA and CDR2 YSYEKL. The CDR3 DNA sequence: TGCGCCAGCAGCCAAGAAGCAGGGACTAATCAGCCCCAGCATTTT. As protein: CASSQEAGTNQPQHF.

The chain recombines TRBV27 with TRBJ2-2, with TRBD1 as a possible D gene (6 bases). Deletions cut 4 bases from V and 8 bases from J, with 11 bases between. Germline values: CDR1 MNHEY, CDR2 SMNVEV (reference sequence). CDR3 size: 13 residues. This CDR3 reads CASSSQGTGELFF. The CDR3 nucleotides are TGTGCCAGCAGTTCACAGGGAACTGGGGAGCTGTTTTTT.

The chain joins TRBV4-1 to TRBJ2-2; perhaps TRBD2 as D (6 bases). V shed 0 bases and J shed 11 bases, with 16 bases lying between them. The V gene's germline CDR1 is MGHRA and CDR2 YSYEKL. CDR3 length: 15 amino acids. CDR3: CASSQDGLPIGELFF. The CDR3, as DNA: TGCGCCAGCAGCCAAGACGGACTACCTATCGGAGAGCTGTTTTTT.

The chain has TRBV28 and TRBJ1-6, with 8 bases fitting TRBD1. This CDR3 is built from 15 residues. Trimming removed 6 bases from V and 6 bases from J; junction bases left unmatched: 7. The germline gives CDR1 MDHEN, CDR2 SYDVKM. The CDR3 DNA reads TGTGCCAGCAGGACAGGGGATTGGGGTAATTCACCCCTCCACTTT. It yields the protein CASRTGDWGNSPLHF.